A selection of T cell receptor beta chains follows, all from one sample in a study of blood T cells in healthy people across ages. TCRdb passed the 5' RACE reads through MiXCR, listing each CDR3 protein once. There are roughly 680,000 distinct CDR3 sequences in the sample; 45% to 60% occur only once, and less than 15% lies in the top ten. The specimen was blood. The receptors here all came from an elderly woman in good health. The CDR3 runs from the conserved cysteine through the conserved F or W. Fields, in order: V gene, J gene, D gene, clone size, CDR3 DNA, CDR3 protein. D genes are given only for firm matches. Expanded clones get a size class; other rows say once, few or many, or leave the size out.

TRBV7-3	TRBJ2-1	TRBD1	-	TGTGCCAGCGGACAGGGGGTAAACAATGAGCAGTTCTTC	CASGQGVNNEQFF
TRBV4-3	TRBJ2-1	-	once	TGCGCCAGCAGCCAAGATCCCCTCGGGGCTTCTGGCTACAATGAGCAGTTCTTC	CASSQDPLGASGYNEQFF
TRBV6-2/TRBV6-3	TRBJ2-3	-	-	TGTGCCAGCAGACGAAACAGGGTAATGACAGATACGCAGTATTTT	CASRRNRVMTDTQYF
TRBV28	TRBJ2-1	-	many	TGTGCCAGCACCGAACTAGCCCAAGCGGTGGATGAGCAGTTCTTC	CASTELAQAVDEQFF
TRBV5-6	TRBJ1-1	TRBD1	few	TGTGCCAGCAGCCACCCCGGGACAGGGAGGAACACTGAAGCTTTCTTT	CASSHPGTGRNTEAFF
TRBV4-1	TRBJ1-2	-	-	TGCGCCAGCAGCCAAGATCGAGTCAGCGGCTATGGCTACACCTTC	CASSQDRVSGYGYTF
TRBV5-1	TRBJ2-7	-	-	TGCGCCAGCAGCTTGGAGGGTCCTGGGTACGAGCAGTACTTC	CASSLEGPGYEQYF
TRBV5-1	TRBJ1-1	TRBD1	-	TGCGCCAGCGGTTCTTTCGACAGGGGGAATGCTGAAGCTTTCTTT	CASGSFDRGNAEAFF
TRBV6-1	TRBJ1-3	-	-	TGTGCCAGCTCCTATGGCCATCCCGGGGGGTCTGGAAACACCATATATTTT	CASSYGHPGGSGNTIYF
TRBV7-7	TRBJ2-5	TRBD1	-	TGTGCCAGCAGCTTAGCAGGGGGCACTTGGGAGACCCAGTACTTC	CASSLAGGTWETQYF